This entry is about one TCR beta chain. The data are from a study of cytomegalovirus exposure and HLA in healthy donors. Primers included in the PCR were 60 Vbeta and 13 Jbeta primers. TCRdb's table, derived via immunoSEQ multiplex PCR, lists solely in-frame clones and lacks some. The data show 150,000 to 200,000 clones, about four fifths seen once. Germline V CDR1 and CDR2: MNHEY, SVGAGI. Trimming removed 2 bases at V and 8 bases at J, with 9 bases between. There are 12 residues in the CDR3. The chain recombines TRBV6-5 with TRBJ1-1; tentative D call: TRBD1 (5 bases). This TCR came from a woman aged 25 to 39 in good health and CMV-seropositive. Sequencing was done on a sample of PBMCs. The CDR3 nucleotides read TGTGCCAGCAGTTACCCGAAGGGGGAAGCTTTCTTT. Protein sequence: CASSYPKGEAFF.